This T cell receptor beta chain was profiled in a study of shared clonotypes between healthy human individuals. Per the study methods: Without quality scores, immunoSEQ junctional reads could not be filtered like full-length reads. Sequencing used immunoSEQ multiplex PCR; TCRdb keeps in-frame clones, though not all of them. The V and J calls and clone size were taken over from that table, and D and trimming were inferred from the DNA. The data hold some 2,100,000 clones, with almost 96% observed a single time. A word on this clone: Its cognate antigen is unknown.

Notes on the study in general: When compared with the clonotypes that were shared by all four sorted-subset donors, the non-shared clonotypes turned out to have lower generation probabilities.

The CDR3 contains 12 residues. From germline, CDR1 is PRHDT and CDR2 FYEKMQ (reference sequence). Trimming stripped 2 bases from V and 5 bases from J, with 6 bases between. The chain employs TRBV13 and TRBJ2-5; D gene uncertain. The sequence was obtained from a man younger than 35 in good health. Sequenced material: naive CD4+ T cells sorted from blood. Subset in this sample: CD45RA+ positively selected. The CDR3 DNA reads as TGTGCCAGCAGCTTAAATCGGGAGACCCAGTACTTC. Amino acids: CASSLNRETQYF.